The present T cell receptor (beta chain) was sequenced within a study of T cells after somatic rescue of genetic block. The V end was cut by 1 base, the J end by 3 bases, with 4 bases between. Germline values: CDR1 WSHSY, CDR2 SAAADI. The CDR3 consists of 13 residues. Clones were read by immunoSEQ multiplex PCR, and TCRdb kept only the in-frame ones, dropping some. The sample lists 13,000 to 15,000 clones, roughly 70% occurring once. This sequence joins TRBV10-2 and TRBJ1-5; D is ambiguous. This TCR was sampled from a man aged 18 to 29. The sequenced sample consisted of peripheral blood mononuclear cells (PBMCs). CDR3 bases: TGCGCCAGCAGTGAGTGGACCAATCAGCCCCAGCATTTT. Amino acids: CASSEWTNQPQHF.